This paragraph covers one T cell receptor beta chain sequence. Antigen specificity is unknown. This entry is derived from a study of response to subunit inactivated influenza vaccine. Using its own MiXCR run on the RT-PCR reads, TCRdb lists one record per CDR3 protein. The table has about 520,000 distinct CDR3 sequences, less than 30% seen once. CDR3 length equals 11 residues. V lost 6 bases, J lost 10 bases, and 5 bases stayed unmatched. Regarding the study as a whole: Few new T cells, the authors suggested, are recruited by each seasonal influenza vaccination.

Source: CD4+ T cells sorted from PBMCs, taken roughly 5 days after vaccination. The clonotype originates from a man in his forties or fifties who received an inactivated influenza vaccine. This sequence joins TRBV12-3 or TRBV12-4 and TRBJ2-5, with 7 bases fitting TRBD2. CDR3 in amino acids: CASSLSGNQYF. CDR3 DNA: TGTGCCAGCAGCCTGAGCGGGAACCAGTACTTC.